This is a list of T cell receptor beta chains from one sample in a study of post-analysis software for immune sequencing data. Using its own MiXCR run on the PCR reads, TCRdb lists one record per CDR3 protein. The sample holds roughly 800,000 distinct CDR3 sequences; 25% to 30% are singletons and the top ten take roughly 0.57%. Sequencing was carried out using blood. The source is a girl between 5 and 17 years old with multiple sclerosis. CDR3s include the opening cysteine and the closing phenylalanine or tryptophan. Not all rows give a size; the values are once, few, many and, for expanded clones, a class.

j_gene: TRBJ2-5; v_gene: TRBV20-1; len: 16; abundance: .; CDR3aa: CSASRLRGLGRKTQYF
j_gene: TRBJ1-2; v_gene: TRBV7-8; len: 14; abundance: few; CDR3aa: CASSLLGLDYGYTF
j_gene: TRBJ2-2; v_gene: TRBV15; len: 13; abundance: .; CDR3aa: CATRARESGELFF
j_gene: TRBJ2-7; v_gene: TRBV9; len: 14; abundance: few; CDR3aa: CASSVGGHGGEQYF
j_gene: TRBJ1-6; v_gene: TRBV20-1; len: 14; abundance: few; CDR3aa: CSARDQGKNSPLHF
j_gene: TRBJ2-5; v_gene: TRBV3-1; len: 15; abundance: many; CDR3aa: CASSIYRGRQETQYF
j_gene: TRBJ2-7; v_gene: TRBV5-6; len: 14; abundance: few; CDR3aa: CASSLYRGYYEQYF
j_gene: TRBJ2-3; v_gene: TRBV29-1; len: 15; abundance: once; CDR3aa: CSDEEPQGLSDTQYF
j_gene: TRBJ2-1; v_gene: TRBV3-1; len: 15; abundance: .; CDR3aa: CASSPVGAGRGEQFF
j_gene: TRBJ2-7; v_gene: TRBV20-1; len: 13; abundance: .; CDR3aa: CSAAGGLRDEQYF
j_gene: TRBJ2-7; v_gene: TRBV27; len: 13; abundance: many; CDR3aa: CASSLGDGYEQYF
j_gene: TRBJ1-4; v_gene: TRBV20-1; len: 15; abundance: .; CDR3aa: CSASGVSERGEKLFF
j_gene: TRBJ2-3; v_gene: TRBV11-2; len: 16; abundance: .; CDR3aa: CGSRALGTSGRDTQYF
j_gene: TRBJ1-5; v_gene: TRBV10-3; len: 13; abundance: few; CDR3aa: CAISEASGQPQHF
j_gene: TRBJ2-5; v_gene: TRBV15; len: 16; abundance: few; CDR3aa: CATSRVPSGSKETQYF
j_gene: TRBJ2-5; v_gene: TRBV7-2; len: 15; abundance: .; CDR3aa: CASSLASGVQETQYF
j_gene: TRBJ2-7; v_gene: TRBV5-1; len: 15; abundance: .; CDR3aa: CASSLLQPGSYEQYF
j_gene: TRBJ2-5; v_gene: TRBV20-1; len: 16; abundance: .; CDR3aa: CSARDRGGRGQETQYF
j_gene: TRBJ2-1; v_gene: TRBV12-3/TRBV12-4; len: 15; abundance: .; CDR3aa: CASRGGWGADNEQFF
j_gene: TRBJ1-2; v_gene: TRBV20-1; len: 15; abundance: .; CDR3aa: CSAAFPQGGNYGYTF
j_gene: TRBJ1-2; v_gene: TRBV21-1; len: 13; abundance: .; CDR3aa: CAAAATGRVGYTF
j_gene: TRBJ2-5; v_gene: TRBV5-6; len: 15; abundance: .; CDR3aa: CASSRLREYQETQYF
j_gene: TRBJ2-1; v_gene: TRBV21-1; len: 17; abundance: few; CDR3aa: CASSLGWASGTTTEQFF
j_gene: TRBJ2-7; v_gene: TRBV20-1; len: 15; abundance: many; CDR3aa: CSATPLGAPGYEQYF
j_gene: TRBJ2-7; v_gene: TRBV3-1; len: 17; abundance: few; CDR3aa: CASSPGYFAQSSYEQYF
j_gene: TRBJ1-2; v_gene: TRBV10-3; len: 15; abundance: .; CDR3aa: CAISESTPANYGYTF
j_gene: TRBJ1-2; v_gene: TRBV29-1; len: 13; abundance: .; CDR3aa: CSVTTGDRGGYTF
j_gene: TRBJ1-6; v_gene: TRBV20-1; len: 13; abundance: .; CDR3aa: CSAVRGDHSPLHF
j_gene: TRBJ1-1; v_gene: TRBV10-3; len: 14; abundance: .; CDR3aa: CAIRARGLNTEAFF
j_gene: TRBJ1-1; v_gene: TRBV6-2/TRBV6-3; len: 14; abundance: few; CDR3aa: CASSSLMVETEAFF
j_gene: TRBJ1-1; v_gene: TRBV29-1; len: 13; abundance: .; CDR3aa: CSVEATGGSEAFF
j_gene: TRBJ2-2; v_gene: TRBV3-1; len: 16; abundance: .; CDR3aa: CASSQQGPGIAGELFF
j_gene: .; v_gene: TRBV27; len: 13; abundance: few; CDR3aa: CATTHGQGIEQYF
j_gene: TRBJ2-1; v_gene: TRBV24-1; len: 13; abundance: few; CDR3aa: CATSPAGYNEQFF
j_gene: TRBJ2-3; v_gene: TRBV7-2; len: 14; abundance: .; CDR3aa: CASTPHRHTDTQYF
j_gene: TRBJ2-1; v_gene: TRBV29-1; len: 13; abundance: many; CDR3aa: CSGSLAVNNEQFF
j_gene: .; v_gene: TRBV27; len: 15; abundance: .; CDR3aa: CASSPSVGGLDEQFF
j_gene: TRBJ2-7; v_gene: TRBV5-1; len: 13; abundance: .; CDR3aa: CASSLGRTGEQYF
j_gene: TRBJ1-5; v_gene: TRBV3-1; len: 17; abundance: .; CDR3aa: CASSQDRGQGGLQPQHF
j_gene: TRBJ2-7; v_gene: TRBV5-7; len: 19; abundance: .; CDR3aa: CASSLDIGGGTLVDYEQYF
j_gene: TRBJ1-2; v_gene: TRBV7-9; len: 15; abundance: once; CDR3aa: CASSFPDRAVYGYTF
j_gene: TRBJ2-7; v_gene: TRBV14; len: 14; abundance: .; CDR3aa: CASSLLGGSYEQYF
j_gene: TRBJ2-1; v_gene: TRBV9; len: 16; abundance: few; CDR3aa: CASSVRTSGRSNEQFF
j_gene: TRBJ2-1; v_gene: TRBV12-3/TRBV12-4; len: 15; abundance: .; CDR3aa: CASSLRTSGLNEQFF
j_gene: TRBJ1-1; v_gene: TRBV20-1; len: 11; abundance: .; CDR3aa: CSVLWVAEAFF